Listed here are 2 T cell receptor beta chains from one sample, sequenced in a study of Ad26.COV2.S vaccination and SARS-CoV-2 variants. Treatment indicated: 19 received Ad26.COV2.S at low or high dose, single or two shots; about 5 received placebo; per-sample allocation not given. On day 63 after the first injection, vaccine and placebo recipients gave samples. The table came from immunoSEQ multiplex PCR; TCRdb's copy has only in-frame clones and leaves some out. The sample comprises about 440,000 clones, about 90% of which are singletons, and about 4.5% rests with the top ten. Sequenced material: peripheral blood, taken in a trial of Ad26.COV2.S vaccine versus placebo. These receptor sequences come from a person aged 18 to 59 who received the Ad26.COV2.S COVID-19 vaccine or a placebo.

The V gene is TRBV3-1 (or the pseudogene TRBV3-2), the J gene TRBJ2-2; 7 bases align to TRBD2. V shed 0 bases and J 0 bases; nucleotides not matched to a gene: 7. The CDR3 has 18 residues. Germline CDR1 is LGHDT and CDR2 is YNNKEL (reference sequence). This CDR3 reads CASSQDVAGPANTGELFF. The CDR3 DNA reads TGTGCCAGCAGCCAAGATGTAGCGGGCCCCGCGAACACCGGGGAGCTGTTTTTT.

The chain uses TRBV27 and TRBJ2-2; D gene ambiguous. This CDR3 contains 14 residues. V lost 4 bases, J lost 2 bases, and 8 bases lay in between. From germline, CDR1 is MNHEY and CDR2 SMNVEV (reference sequence). This CDR3 is CASSWSANTGELFF. The CDR3 DNA follows: TGTGCCAGCAGTTGGTCCGCTAACACCGGGGAGCTGTTTTTT.